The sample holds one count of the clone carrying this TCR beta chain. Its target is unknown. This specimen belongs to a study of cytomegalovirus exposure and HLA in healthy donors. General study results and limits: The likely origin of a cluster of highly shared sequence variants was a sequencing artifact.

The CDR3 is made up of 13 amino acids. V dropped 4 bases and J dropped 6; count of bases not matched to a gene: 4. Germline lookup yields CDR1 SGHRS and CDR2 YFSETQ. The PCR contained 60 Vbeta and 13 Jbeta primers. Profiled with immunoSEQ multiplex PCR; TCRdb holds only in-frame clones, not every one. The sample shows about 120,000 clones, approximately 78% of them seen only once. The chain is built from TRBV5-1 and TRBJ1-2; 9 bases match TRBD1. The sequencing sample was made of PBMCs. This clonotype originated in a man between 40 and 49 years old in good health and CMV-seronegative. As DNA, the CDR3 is TGCGCCAGCAGCCTCACAGGGGGCCATGGCTACACCTTC. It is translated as CASSLTGGHGYTF.